The 24 T cell receptor beta chains in this list originate from one sample, sequenced in a study of identical twins. TCRdb re-derived calls from the 5' RACE reads in MiXCR, one entry per CDR3 protein. Among about 210,000 distinct CDR3 sequences listed, over 8% were seen once. Sequencing input: memory (CD45RO+) T cells sorted from blood. Every receptor here comes from a young woman in good health.

This clonotype appeared a few times. This rearrangement joins TRBV4-3 to TRBJ1-4, with a weak D call TRBD1 (5 bases). This CDR3 contains 14 residues. V lost 7 bases to trimming and J lost 4 bases, with 13 bases between them. CDR1 is LGHNA and CDR2 is YSLEER in the germline V gene. CDR3 region: CASNPGLDNEKLFF. CDR3 sequence (DNA): TGCGCCAGCAACCCGGGACTGGATAATGAAAAACTGTTTTTT.

This clonotype was seen a handful of times. The chain combines TRBV6-5 with TRBJ2-1, with D uncertain. The V gene's germline CDR1 is MNHEY and CDR2 SVGAGI. Trimming pared 2 bases from V and 10 bases from J, leaving 6 bases between. The CDR3 totals 11 residues. CDR3 DNA sequence: TGTGCCAGCAGTTACGGGCGGGAGCAGTTCTTC. The encoded protein is CASSYGREQFF.

The CDR3, as DNA: TGCGCCAGCAGCTTGGGGCGGTCAGGAAAGTTTCGCACTGAAGCTTTCTTT. Its protein is CASSLGRSGKFRTEAFF. The chain couples TRBV5-1 to TRBJ1-1; D remains unclear. The V and J ends lost 0 bases and 4 bases respectively, with 19 bases between them. The CDR3 has 17 amino acids. The germline V gene has CDR1 SGHRS and CDR2 YFSETQ.

In this sample, this clonotype turned up once. The chain is built from TRBV7-2 and TRBJ1-2, with D perhaps matching TRBD1 (6 bases). Germline-derived CDR1 and CDR2 are SGHTA and FQGNSA. Between the trimmed V and J ends, which lost 0 bases and 6 bases, there was a span of 14 bases. CDR3 length equals 15 residues. CDR3 amino acids: CASSLAWTAKNGYTF. CDR3 nucleotides: TGTGCCAGCAGCTTAGCCTGGACAGCCAAGAATGGCTACACCTTC.

This clonotype was seen repeatedly, ten times or more. This chain connects TRBV3-1 to TRBJ2-1; weak D call: TRBD2 (5 bases). The CDR3 length is 16 residues. Germline V CDR1 and CDR2: LGHDT, YNNKEL (reference sequence). The germline V and J ends were trimmed by 5 bases and 0 bases, with 14 bases remaining between them. The CDR3 DNA reads as TGTGCCAGCAGCACACGGCGGGTAAGCTCCTACAATGAGCAGTTCTTC. Translated: CASSTRRVSSYNEQFF.

This clonotype was found a few times. The chain links TRBV3-1 to TRBJ2-3, with unresolved D. The germline gives CDR1 LGHDT, CDR2 YNNKEL (reference sequence). CDR3 length: 12 amino acids. V was clipped by 1 base and J by 7 bases, with 6 bases between them. As DNA, the CDR3 is TGTGCCAGCAGCCAAGGAAGTTATACGCAGTATTTT. Residues: CASSQGSYTQYF.

This clonotype was found a few times. The CDR3 DNA reads as TGTGCCAGCAGCCGGAAAAACACCGGGGAGCTGTTTTTT. Translated: CASSRKNTGELFF. The chain uses TRBV9 and TRBJ2-2, with no clear D. The germline V and J ends were trimmed by 4 bases and 2 bases, with 6 bases remaining between them. The germline V gene has CDR1 SGDLS and CDR2 YYNGEE. This CDR3 is 13 amino acids long.

This clonotype was seen a handful of times. The chain couples TRBV20-1 to TRBJ1-1; no firm D call. The CDR3 runs to 13 residues. V was clipped by 3 bases and J by 3 bases, with 11 bases between them. Germline V gives CDR1 DFQATT, CDR2 SNEGSKA (reference sequence). CDR3 bases: TGCAGTGCTAGGTTAAGGAGGGACACTGAAGCTTTCTTT. Its translation: CSARLRRDTEAFF.

This clonotype has ten or more counts. J is TRBJ2-7 and V is TRBV4-1; no reliable D call. V was shortened by 1 base and J by 3 bases, with 7 bases between the two germline ends. Germline V gene data show CDR1 as MGHRA and CDR2 as YSYEKL. The CDR3 is 13 amino acids. CDR3 in amino acids: CASSQVPDYEQYF. The CDR3 DNA follows: TGCGCCAGCAGCCAAGTGCCGGACTACGAGCAGTACTTC.

This clonotype turned up a few times. The gene calls are TRBV20-1 and TRBJ2-1, with 10 positions matching TRBD2. The CDR3 has 15 amino acids. V was clipped by 7 bases and J by 4 bases; unmatched bases: 10. Germline CDR1 and CDR2: DFQATT and SNEGSKA (reference sequence). The CDR3 DNA is TGCAGTGTATCGACTAGCGGGTTAGGATACAATGAGCAGTTCTTC. It codes for CSVSTSGLGYNEQFF.

The table lists this clonotype with a few counts. The V call is TRBV7-2, the J call TRBJ2-7; no reliable D call. Germline V gives CDR1 SGHTA, CDR2 FQGNSA. Trimming took 3 bases from V and 1 from J, leaving 10 bases between them. The CDR3 has 14 residues. Here the CDR3 DNA reads TGTGCCAGCAGCTTCGTCTACGGTTCCTACGAGCAGTACTTC. Its translation is CASSFVYGSYEQYF.

This chain connects TRBV30 to TRBJ2-5, with D possibly being TRBD2 (6 bases). The CDR3 is 13 residues long. V lost 6 bases and J lost 0, with 11 bases in between. Germline V lookup: CDR1 GTSNPN, CDR2 SVGIG (reference sequence). The CDR3 protein is CACSGANQETQYF. The CDR3, as DNA: TGTGCCTGTTCGGGAGCTAACCAAGAGACCCAGTACTTC.

This clonotype has ten or more counts. The chain links TRBV5-1 to TRBJ1-1, with TRBD1 matching 7 bases. The V segment lost 3 bases and the J segment 6 bases; nucleotides outside the gene matches: 8. This CDR3 is built from 14 residues. Germline V gene data show CDR1 as SGHRS and CDR2 as YFSETQ. CDR3 loop: CASSSLTGVAEAFF. DNA for the CDR3: TGCGCCAGCAGCTCACTTACAGGGGTGGCTGAAGCTTTCTTT.

Only a few counts were recorded for this clonotype. The chain couples TRBV7-9 to TRBJ2-3, with 7 bases matching TRBD1. J was trimmed by 0 bases and V by 5 bases; bases with no gene match: 5. The germline V gene has CDR1 SEHNR and CDR2 FQNEAQ (reference sequence). CDR3 length: 15 amino acids. In DNA, the CDR3 is TGTGCCAGCAGCCAAGGGGGCGGGAGCACAGATACGCAGTATTTT. This codes for CASSQGGGSTDTQYF.

This chain connects TRBV6-1 to TRBJ2-7; TRBD1 is a possible D gene (6 bases). This CDR3 contains 14 residues. Germline-derived CDR1 and CDR2 are MNHNS and SASEGT. Trimming left V 1 base short and J 0 bases short, with 7 bases between. Here the CDR3 reads CASSEGDTSYEQYF. DNA for the CDR3: TGTGCCAGCAGTGAAGGGGACACCTCCTACGAGCAGTACTTC.

This clonotype was counted at least ten times. V gene TRBV6-1 combines with J gene TRBJ1-5, with 8 bases that match TRBD1. CDR1 and CDR2 (germline): MNHNS, SASEGT. The V gene end was trimmed by 4 bases and the J gene end by 10 bases; junction bases not matched to a gene: 9. The CDR3 is 14 amino acids. Written as DNA, the CDR3 is TGTGCCAGCAGTGGGGTCAGGGGGCTCTTACCCCAGCATTTT. Translating gives CASSGVRGLLPQHF.

This clonotype was seen a few times. The chain has TRBV20-1 and TRBJ2-2; D possibly matches TRBD1 or TRBD2 (5 bases each). The CDR3 spans 14 residues. Trimming shortened V by 1 base and J by 6 bases, and 12 bases separated the two germline ends. CDR1 is DFQATT and CDR2 is SNEGSKA in the germline V gene (reference sequence). The CDR3 loop reads CSARGGPSPGELFF. CDR3 nucleotide sequence: TGCAGTGCTAGAGGGGGACCTTCGCCCGGGGAGCTGTTTTTT.

This clonotype was seen once. The chain joins TRBV20-1 to TRBJ2-3; D uncertain. V was clipped by 6 bases and J by 2 bases, with 9 bases between them. This CDR3 spans 12 amino acids. Germline CDR1 reads DFQATT; CDR2 reads SNEGSKA (reference sequence). CDR3 in DNA: TGCAGTGCGAGATCCAACACAGATACGCAGTATTTT. As protein: CSARSNTDTQYF.

The chain combines TRBV12-3 or TRBV12-4 with TRBJ1-2, with 9 bases that match TRBD1. CDR3 size: 14 residues. V was clipped by 6 bases and J by 3 bases; unmatched bases: 5. The CDR3 spells CASRGTGYHYGYTF. CDR3 in DNA: TGTGCCAGCAGGGGGACAGGGTACCACTATGGCTACACCTTC.

The gene calls are TRBV5-1 and TRBJ2-7; weak D call: TRBD1 (6 bases). In germline, CDR1 is SGHRS, CDR2 YFSETQ. V was clipped by 3 bases and J by 5 bases, with 15 bases between them. This CDR3 region has 14 residues. The CDR3 DNA follows: TGCGCCAGCAGCTCCCAAACAGGGCACCACGAGCAGTACTTC. It is translated as CASSSQTGHHEQYF.

The rearrangement links TRBV3-1 to TRBJ2-5, with D perhaps assigned TRBD1 or TRBD2 (5 bases each). In germline, CDR1 is LGHDT, CDR2 YNNKEL (reference sequence). Deletions cut 3 bases from V and 5 bases from J, with 13 bases between. The CDR3 consists of 14 residues. The CDR3: CASSQVGTRETQYF. The CDR3 DNA is TGTGCCAGCAGCCAGGTAGGGACGCGGGAGACCCAGTACTTC.

This clonotype was seen a handful of times. The genes are TRBV19 and TRBJ2-5, with 12 bases identical to TRBD2. The J segment lost 4 bases and the V segment lost 8 bases, leaving 5 bases of the junction unmatched. Per germline, CDR1 LNHDA and CDR2 SQIVND (reference sequence). This CDR3 spans 14 amino acids. CDR3 sequence reads: CASRLAGAGETQYF. The DNA for the CDR3 is TGTGCCAGTCGACTAGCGGGGGCGGGAGAGACCCAGTACTTC.

This chain joins TRBV5-6 and TRBJ2-7; no clear D. In germline, CDR1 is SGHDT, CDR2 YYEEEE. The CDR3 is made up of 12 amino acids. Trimming shortened V by 0 bases and J by 6 bases, and 7 bases separated the two germline ends. This chain's CDR3 is CASSLGLLEQYF. The CDR3 DNA reads as TGTGCCAGCAGCTTGGGGCTTCTCGAGCAGTACTTC.

The genes are TRBV20-1 and TRBJ2-2; D may be TRBD2 (5 bases). CDR1 and CDR2 (germline): DFQATT, SNEGSKA (reference sequence). Trimming took off 6 bases at V and 5 bases at J, with 10 bases between the two ends. The CDR3 covers 12 residues. The CDR3 DNA reads as TGCAGTGCCAGACTAACGACCGGGGAGCTGTTTTTT. Encoded protein: CSARLTTGELFF.